Each of the 21 T cell receptor beta chains below was sequenced from the same sample in a study of T cell changes during pregnancy in multiple sclerosis. Profiled with immunoSEQ multiplex PCR; TCRdb holds only in-frame clones, not every one. Of tens of thousands of clones in the sample, over 75% were seen once. Specimen: peripheral blood, collected in the first trimester of pregnancy. The source is a female donor in good health, enrolled as a control in a pregnancy study.

V is TRBV6-6 and J is TRBJ2-7; perhaps TRBD2 as D (6 bases). The V gene lost 5 bases and the J gene lost 5 bases, with 16 bases spanning the gap. Germline CDR1 and CDR2: MNHNY and SVGAGI (reference sequence). The CDR3 is made up of 14 amino acids. CDR3 DNA sequence: TGTGCCAGCAGTCCAGGGAGGACGGTCGACGAGCAGTACTTC. This sequence encodes CASSPGRTVDEQYF.

The rearrangement joins TRBV6-5 to TRBJ1-2; 7 bases line up with TRBD1. Germline V lookup: CDR1 MNHEY, CDR2 SVGAGI. There are 13 residues in the CDR3. Losses at the gene ends were 7 bases for V and 4 bases for J; bases not matched to a gene: 6. CDR3 region: CASTEGQLYGYTF. CDR3 coding DNA: TGTGCCAGCACCGAGGGACAGCTCTATGGCTACACCTTC.

This sequence joins TRBV5-6 and TRBJ2-5; 9 bases align to TRBD1. The V segment lost 0 bases and the J segment 5 bases; nucleotides outside the gene matches: 2. This CDR3 comprises 14 residues. CDR1 and CDR2 from the germline V gene are SGHDT and YYEEEE. The CDR3 DNA follows: TGTGCCAGCAGCTTGGGCGACAGGGGGGAGACCCAGTACTTC. Encoded protein: CASSLGDRGETQYF.

In its sample, this clone was seen once. The chain uses TRBV11-3 and TRBJ2-6, with a weak D call TRBD1 (5 bases). V dropped 5 bases and J dropped 0 bases, with 8 bases sitting between them. The CDR3 sequence is 15 residues long. The germline gives CDR1 SGHNT, CDR2 YENEEA. DNA for the CDR3: TGTGCCAGCAGCCAAGGGGACTCTGGGGCCAACGTCCTGACTTTC. Its protein product is CASSQGDSGANVLTF. Filled out from reference TRBV11-3 and TRBJ2-6, the complete variable domain reads EAGVVQSPRYKIIEKKQPVAFWCNPISGHNTLYWYLQNLGQGPELLIRYENEEAVDDSQLPKDRFSAERLKGVDSTLKIQPAELGDSAVYLCASSQGDSGANVLTFGAGSRLTVL.

V usage is TRBV2 and J usage is TRBJ1-5; a possible D gene is TRBD1 (6 bases). The V end lost 5 bases, the J end lost 4 bases, and 21 bases lay between the germline ends. Looked up from germline, CDR1 is SNHLY and CDR2 is FYNNEI. This CDR3 has 17 amino acids. The CDR3 nucleotides read TGTGCCAGCAGTCTAGTACGCGGACAGACCGAAAATCAGCCCCAGCATTTT. Its protein is CASSLVRGQTENQPQHF.

The rearrangement uses TRBV7-8 and TRBJ2-1; D unclear. Germline V gene lookup returns CDR1 SGHVS and CDR2 FQNEAQ. This CDR3 has 16 residues. Between the trimmed V and J ends, which lost 1 base and 2 bases, there was a span of 12 bases. The CDR3 loop is CASSLVGSLPYNEQFF. As DNA, the CDR3 is TGTGCCAGCAGCTTAGTAGGTAGCCTGCCCTACAATGAGCAGTTCTTC.

The chain uses TRBV29-1 and TRBJ1-1, with a possible D match to TRBD1 (6 bases). V was clipped by 5 bases and J by 0 bases, with 10 bases between them. The CDR3 has 13 amino acids. Germline V lookup: CDR1 SQVTM, CDR2 ANQGSEA. CDR3 DNA: TGCAGCGTTTCGGACAGATTGAACACTGAAGCTTTCTTT. Protein product: CSVSDRLNTEAFF. Full variable domain (outside the CDR3, taken from reference TRBV29-1 and TRBJ1-1): SAVISQKPSRDICQRGTSLTIQCQVDSQVTMMFWYRQQPGQSLTLIATANQGSEATYESGFVIDKFPISRPNLTFSTLTVSNMSPEDSSIYLCSVSDRLNTEAFFGQGTRLTVV.

This chain connects TRBV5-4 to TRBJ2-2; no clear D gene. The CDR3 consists of 14 residues. CDR1 is SGHNT and CDR2 is YYREEE in the germline V gene (reference sequence). V was cut by 4 bases and J by 2 bases, with 9 bases left in between. CDR3 sequence reads: CASSPPLNTGELFF. As DNA, the CDR3 is TGTGCCAGCAGCCCTCCACTAAACACCGGGGAGCTGTTTTTT.

This clone was seen a few times. The CDR3 DNA reads TGTGCCAGCAGCCAAGATGCTTTGGCAGGGGTTGGGGTCAATGAGCAGTTCTTC. Encoded protein: CASSQDALAGVGVNEQFF. The chain links TRBV4-2 to TRBJ2-1; tentatively, D is TRBD1 (6 bases). The V end was cut by 0 bases, the J end by 6 bases, with 21 bases between. This CDR3 is 18 amino acids long. CDR1 LGHNA and CDR2 YNFKEQ come from the germline V gene.

This clone was detected once. The genes are TRBV28 and TRBJ1-5, with a tentative D call TRBD1 (5 bases). CDR3 length: 14 amino acids. The germline V gene encodes CDR1 MDHEN and CDR2 SYDVKM. Trimming removed 3 bases at V and 7 bases at J, with 13 bases between. CDR3 loop: CASSLSSGIQPQHF. The CDR3 DNA reads as TGTGCCAGCAGTTTGAGCTCAGGGATCCAGCCCCAGCATTTT.

V is TRBV6-4 and J is TRBJ2-7, with D possibly matching TRBD1 (6 bases). From germline, CDR1 is MRHNA and CDR2 SNTAGT. The CDR3 has 12 amino acids. Trimming shortened V by 5 bases and J by 5 bases, and 10 bases separated the two germline ends. The CDR3 DNA reads TGTGCCAGCAGTCCTACAGGGAACGAGCAGTACTTC. Protein: CASSPTGNEQYF.

V and J are TRBV10-3 and TRBJ2-1; perhaps TRBD2 as D (7 bases). There are 15 residues in the CDR3. Germline CDR1 reads ENHRY; CDR2 reads SYGVKD. Trimming removed 3 bases from V and 4 bases from J, with 13 bases in between. The CDR3 spells CAISDSRGGYNEQFF. The CDR3 coding sequence is TGTGCCATCAGTGATAGTAGGGGGGGGTACAATGAGCAGTTCTTC.

The chain employs TRBV19 and TRBJ2-3; 11 bases match TRBD2. The CDR3 loop spans 16 amino acids. CDR1 and CDR2 from the germline V gene are LNHDA and SQIVND (reference sequence). J lost 3 bases, V lost 3 bases, and 5 bases had no gene match. The CDR3: CASSITSGSGTDTQYF. In DNA form, the CDR3 reads TGTGCCAGTAGTATCACTAGCGGGAGCGGGACAGATACGCAGTATTTT.

The chain has TRBV28 and TRBJ2-1; TRBD2 is a possible D gene (6 bases). Trimming shortened V by 3 bases and J by 0 bases, and 15 bases separated the two germline ends. Germline V gene lookup returns CDR1 MDHEN and CDR2 SYDVKM. The CDR3 extends over 17 amino acids. This CDR3 is CASSLPRGFDSYNEQFF. For the CDR3, the DNA is TGTGCCAGCAGTTTGCCCCGGGGGTTCGACTCCTACAATGAGCAGTTCTTC.

The chain uses TRBV7-3 and TRBJ2-3; 8 nucleotides match TRBD2. The ends lost 5 bases at V and 9 bases at J; junction bases unmatched: 4. This CDR3 is 12 amino acids long. CDR1 is SGHTA and CDR2 is FQGTGA in the germline V gene. The DNA of the CDR3 is TGTGCCAGCAGCCCCGGGGGGGGGACGCAGTATTTT. The encoded protein is CASSPGGGTQYF.

This chain uses TRBV7-8 with TRBJ1-2; D gene ambiguous. V lost 0 bases and J 8 bases, leaving 10 bases between the germline ends. The CDR3 contains 13 residues. CDR1 and CDR2 (germline): SGHVS, FQNEAQ. CDR3 amino acids: CASSLARGLGYTF. CDR3 nucleotide sequence: TGTGCCAGCAGCTTAGCGCGCGGGCTCGGCTACACCTTC.

The chain uses TRBV5-8 and TRBJ1-2; D is possibly TRBD1 (5 bases). The germline gives CDR1 SGHTS, CDR2 YDEGEE. This CDR3 has 13 amino acids. Trimming left V 0 bases short and J 4 bases short, with 7 bases between. In DNA, the CDR3 is TGTGCCAGCAGCTTGGTAGGGGTCTATGGCTACACCTTC. As protein: CASSLVGVYGYTF.

V usage is TRBV28 and J usage is TRBJ2-7, with 10 bases aligning to TRBD1. Germline lookup yields CDR1 MDHEN and CDR2 SYDVKM. The CDR3 length is 14 residues. With V trimmed by 4 bases and J by 2 bases, 2 bases remained unmatched. CDR3 bases: TGTGCCAGCAGTTCTGGACAGGGGGCCTACGAGCAGTACTTC. This gives the protein CASSSGQGAYEQYF.

The chain has TRBV11-2 and TRBJ2-3; TRBD2 matches 7 bases. V dropped 8 bases and J dropped 3; count of bases not matched to a gene: 2. Germline-derived CDR1 and CDR2 are SGHAT and FQNNGV. This CDR3 spans 12 amino acids. Here the CDR3 reads CASVGGTDTQYF. The CDR3 DNA reads TGTGCCAGCGTGGGGGGGACAGATACGCAGTATTTT.

V is TRBV5-3 and J is TRBJ1-5; weak D call: TRBD1 (5 bases). TRBV5-3 is noted as an ORF with a role that remains uncertain. Trimming stripped 0 bases from V and 6 bases from J, with 10 bases between. CDR3 size: 14 residues. This CDR3 is CARSLEQVGQPQHF. CDR3 sequence (DNA): TGTGCCAGAAGCTTGGAACAGGTGGGTCAGCCCCAGCATTTT.

The J gene is TRBJ2-2, the V gene TRBV2; 9 bases match TRBD2. The CDR3 extends over 15 amino acids. The germline V gene encodes CDR1 SNHLY and CDR2 FYNNEI. With V trimmed by 5 bases and J by 4 bases, 5 bases remained unmatched. CDR3: CASSWTSEGTGELFF. In DNA form, the CDR3 reads TGTGCCAGCAGTTGGACTAGCGAGGGCACCGGGGAGCTGTTTTTT.